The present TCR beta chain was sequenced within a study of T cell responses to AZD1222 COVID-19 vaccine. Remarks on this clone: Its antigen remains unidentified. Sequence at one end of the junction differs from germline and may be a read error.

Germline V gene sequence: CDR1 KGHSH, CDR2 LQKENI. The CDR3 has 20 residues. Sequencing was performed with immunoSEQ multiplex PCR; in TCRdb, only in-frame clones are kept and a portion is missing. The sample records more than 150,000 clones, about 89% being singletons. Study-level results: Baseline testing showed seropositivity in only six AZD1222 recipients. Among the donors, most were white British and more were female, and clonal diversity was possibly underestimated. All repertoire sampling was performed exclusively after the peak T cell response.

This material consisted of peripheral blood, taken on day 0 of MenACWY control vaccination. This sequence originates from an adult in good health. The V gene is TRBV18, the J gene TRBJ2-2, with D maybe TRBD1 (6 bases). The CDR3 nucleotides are TGTGCCAGCACACCACGGGTTTTCACAGGGAACAATGCGAACACCGGGGAGCTGTTTTTT. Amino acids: CASTPRVFTGNNANTGELFF.